This paragraph covers one TCR beta chain sequence. No antigen is known for it. Amplification used 60 Vbeta primers and 13 Jbeta primers. Some clones are missing from TCRdb's copy, which holds only in-frame ones; the method was immunoSEQ multiplex PCR. The data hold under 250,000 clones, with over 65% observed a single time. Germline trimming cut 1 base from V and 8 bases from J; bases unmatched to any gene: 15. Germline V gene data show CDR1 as SGDLS and CDR2 as YYNGEE. The CDR3 contains 17 residues. This sample is drawn from a study of cytomegalovirus exposure and HLA in healthy donors. Across the study: Falling in the Caucasian-associated ancestry cluster were about four fifths of 398 genotyped donors. General study points: An observed cluster of highly shared sequence variants was recorded as a likely sequencing artifact. It was only CMV serostatus that was available as immune exposure information. When analyzed later, a missense DCLRE1C variant was found to be linked to TCR beta V- and J-gene trimming.

This chain connects TRBV9 to TRBJ2-3; 8 bases are shared with TRBD2. Sequenced sample: PBMCs. This TCR was recovered from a woman in her thirties in good health and CMV-seronegative. CDR3 nucleotide sequence: TGTGCCAGCAGCGTATATTCGGCGGGAGGCGTAGGAGGTACGCAGTATTTT. It specifies CASSVYSAGGVGGTQYF.